This is a list of T cell receptor beta chains from one sample in a study of beta chain features in type 1 diabetes. The method was immunoSEQ multiplex PCR; TCRdb's version includes in-frame clones alone and lacks a portion of them. The sample has around 130,000 clones, around 17% seen once. The sequenced sample consisted of central memory CD4+ T cells from blood. These TCRs come from a man between 25 and 39 years old with type 1 diabetes. The CDR3 runs from the conserved cysteine through the conserved F or W. Each record gives: V gene, J gene, clone size, D gene, CDR3 length, CDR3 DNA, CDR3 protein. A D gene is named only where the DNA matches it firmly. Clone size is not always given. Where it is, it says once, few, many or a class for expanded clones.

V: TRBV7-2
J: TRBJ1-5
size: NA
D: NA
length: 14
DNA: TGTGCCAGCAGCTACCCGGGCAACAATCAGCCCCAGCATTTT
CDR3: CASSYPGNNQPQHF

V: TRBV7-8
J: TRBJ2-3
size: few
D: NA
length: 13
DNA: TGTGCCAGCAGCTTAGCGGGGGTAGATACGCAGTATTTT
CDR3: CASSLAGVDTQYF

V: TRBV5-1
J: TRBJ1-2
size: NA
D: TRBD1
length: 15
DNA: TGCGCCAGCAGCCCACTACCGGGACAGAGATATGGCTACACCTTC
CDR3: CASSPLPGQRYGYTF

V: TRBV5-4
J: TRBJ2-6
size: NA
D: NA
length: 19
DNA: TGTGCCAGCAGCTTGGACTTGTTGATCGGCAGCTCTGGGGCCAACGTCCTGACTTTC
CDR3: CASSLDLLIGSSGANVLTF

V: TRBV7-6
J: TRBJ2-5
size: few
D: NA
length: 15
DNA: TGTGCCAGCAGCCCCTTGGGGACGGAGCAAGAGACCCAGTACTTC
CDR3: CASSPLGTEQETQYF

V: TRBV19
J: TRBJ2-5
size: few
D: NA
length: 13
DNA: TGTGCCAGTAGTATGACAGGCCAAGAGACCCAGTACTTC
CDR3: CASSMTGQETQYF

V: TRBV9
J: TRBJ2-7
size: NA
D: TRBD1
length: 13
DNA: TGTGCCAGCAGCGCGGACAGGGGCCGCGAGCAGTACTTC
CDR3: CASSADRGREQYF

V: TRBV29-1
J: TRBJ2-7
size: NA
D: TRBD2
length: 15
DNA: TGCAGCGTCCTTACGGGGGGGGGAAGCTCCTACGAGCAGTACTTC
CDR3: CSVLTGGGSSYEQYF

V: TRBV7-2
J: TRBJ1-1
size: NA
D: NA
length: 13
DNA: TGTGCCAGCAGCTCCCAAGAGAACACTGAAGCTTTCTTT
CDR3: CASSSQENTEAFF

V: TRBV6-1
J: TRBJ2-1
size: NA
D: TRBD1
length: 13
DNA: TGTGCCACCCAGGACAGGGGTCGCAATGAGCAGTTCTTC
CDR3: CATQDRGRNEQFF

V: TRBV18
J: TRBJ1-2
size: few
D: TRBD1
length: 19
DNA: TGTGCCAGCTCACCACCATTACCGGGACAGGGGGGAAAGAGAGATGGCTACACCTTC
CDR3: CASSPPLPGQGGKRDGYTF

V: TRBV2
J: TRBJ2-4
size: many
D: NA
length: 18
DNA: TGTGCCAGCCGAGCGTCGGGGCGGGAAATGGGGGCCAAAAACATTCAGTACTTC
CDR3: CASRASGREMGAKNIQYF

V: TRBV18
J: TRBJ2-5
size: NA
D: TRBD1
length: 15
DNA: TGTGCCAGCTCACCCGGGACAGGGGTCGAAGAGACCCAGTACTTC
CDR3: CASSPGTGVEETQYF

V: TRBV7-2
J: TRBJ2-4
size: NA
D: NA
length: 12
DNA: TGTGCCAGCAGCTTTTGGGGAAACATTCAGTACTTC
CDR3: CASSFWGNIQYF

V: TRBV27
J: TRBJ1-3
size: NA
D: NA
length: 14
DNA: TGTGCCAGCAGTTTTGGGGTCCCTGGAAACACCATATATTTT
CDR3: CASSFGVPGNTIYF

V: TRBV19
J: TRBJ2-7
size: NA
D: TRBD1
length: 14
DNA: TGTGCCAGTAGTACCGGGACAGGGGTCTACGAGCAGTACTTC
CDR3: CASSTGTGVYEQYF

V: TRBV18
J: TRBJ1-2
size: few
D: TRBD1
length: 15
DNA: TGTGCCAGCTCAATAAACCCCCAGGGGGTTAATGGCTACACCTTC
CDR3: CASSINPQGVNGYTF

V: TRBV29-1
J: TRBJ1-5
size: many
D: NA
length: 15
DNA: TGCAGCGTTCTCGGACAGCCCGGAGGGGATCAGCCCCAGCATTTT
CDR3: CSVLGQPGGDQPQHF

V: TRBV7-9
J: TRBJ2-7
size: few
D: NA
length: 14
DNA: TGTGCCAGCAGCTTAATGGATAACCTTGGTGAGCAGTACTTC
CDR3: CASSLMDNLGEQYF

V: TRBV7-9
J: TRBJ1-4
size: few
D: NA
length: 15
DNA: TGTGCCAGCAGCTCCGCAGGGGCAACTAATGAAAAACTGTTTTTT
CDR3: CASSSAGATNEKLFF

V: TRBV30
J: TRBJ1-4
size: NA
D: NA
length: 15
DNA: TGTGCCTGGGGGACCACCGGGGCCCCTAATGAAAAACTGTTTTTT
CDR3: CAWGTTGAPNEKLFF

V: TRBV29-1
J: TRBJ1-4
size: NA
D: TRBD1
length: 12
DNA: TGCAGCGGCCGGACAGGGAGGGAAAAACTGTTTTTT
CDR3: CSGRTGREKLFF

V: TRBV14
J: TRBJ2-1
size: few
D: NA
length: 14
DNA: TGTGCCAGCAGCCTTCGGAGCGGCGGCAATGAGCAGTTCTTC
CDR3: CASSLRSGGNEQFF

V: TRBV5-1
J: TRBJ1-2
size: few
D: TRBD1
length: 12
DNA: TGCGCCAGCAGCTTGAGGGGACAGGGATTCTCCTTC
CDR3: CASSLRGQGFSF

V: TRBV7-9
J: TRBJ2-6
size: few
D: TRBD1
length: 18
DNA: TGTGCCAGCAGCTTTGGGACAGGCCGTCACTCTGGGGCCAACGTCCTGACTTTC
CDR3: CASSFGTGRHSGANVLTF

V: TRBV5-1
J: TRBJ1-1
size: few
D: NA
length: 14
DNA: TGCGCCAGCAGCTTGGACGGGTTGAGCACTGAAGCTTTCTTT
CDR3: CASSLDGLSTEAFF

V: TRBV27
J: TRBJ1-6
size: few
D: NA
length: 14
DNA: TGTGCCAGCAGGTATCAGGGTGGGAATTCACCCCTCCACTTT
CDR3: CASRYQGGNSPLHF

V: TRBV18
J: TRBJ2-7
size: NA
D: NA
length: 13
DNA: TGTGCCAGCTCCGAGGACAAGAGGGACGAGCAGTACTTC
CDR3: CASSEDKRDEQYF

V: TRBV29-1
J: TRBJ2-7
size: NA
D: TRBD1
length: 12
DNA: TGCAGCGTTCCGGGACAGTCCTACGAGCAGTACTTC
CDR3: CSVPGQSYEQYF

V: TRBV7-2
J: TRBJ1-6
size: few
D: TRBD1
length: 17
DNA: TGTGCCAGCAGCTTAGCGCTCACAGGGGGCTCGGATTCACCCCTCCACTTT
CDR3: CASSLALTGGSDSPLHF

V: TRBV7-9
J: TRBJ2-1
size: few
D: TRBD1
length: 15
DNA: TGTGCCAGCAGCTTAGGACAGGGGTCCTACAATGAGCAGTTCTTC
CDR3: CASSLGQGSYNEQFF

V: TRBV7-9
J: TRBJ1-2
size: NA
D: TRBD1
length: 15
DNA: TGTGCCAGCAGCTTAAGCAGGGGGACTGACTATGGCTACACCTTC
CDR3: CASSLSRGTDYGYTF

V: TRBV7-3
J: TRBJ2-7
size: NA
D: NA
length: 14
DNA: TGTGCCAGCAGCTTATTCGCAGACTCCTACGAGCAGTACTTC
CDR3: CASSLFADSYEQYF

V: TRBV11-2
J: TRBJ2-5
size: few
D: NA
length: 12
DNA: TGTGCCAGCAGCTTGGCAGGGGTGACCCAGTACTTC
CDR3: CASSLAGVTQYF

V: TRBV6-5
J: TRBJ1-6
size: NA
D: NA
length: 15
DNA: TGTGCCAGCAGTTACGAGGGCAGCCATAATTCACCCCTCCACTTT
CDR3: CASSYEGSHNSPLHF

V: TRBV15
J: TRBJ2-5
size: few
D: NA
length: 14
DNA: TGTGCCACCAGCAGAGGGGGATCCCAAGAGACCCAGTACTTC
CDR3: CATSRGGSQETQYF

V: TRBV9
J: TRBJ1-2
size: NA
D: TRBD1
length: 13
DNA: TGTGCCAGCAGCCGAGACAGGGCGGTAGGCTACACCTTC
CDR3: CASSRDRAVGYTF

V: TRBV30
J: TRBJ1-2
size: few
D: NA
length: 13
DNA: TGTGCCTGGAGTGTAACGGGGGGATATGGCTACACCTTC
CDR3: CAWSVTGGYGYTF

V: TRBV12-5
J: TRBJ2-3
size: NA
D: TRBD1
length: 15
DNA: TGTGCTAGTGGTTTGATGGGACAGGGGAGTGTTACGCAGTATTTT
CDR3: CASGLMGQGSVTQYF

V: TRBV29-1
J: TRBJ2-2
size: NA
D: NA
length: 15
DNA: TGCAGCGTTCTCCGGGACGGTGATTTCACCGGGGAGCTGTTTTTT
CDR3: CSVLRDGDFTGELFF

V: TRBV28
J: TRBJ1-2
size: NA
D: NA
length: 12
DNA: TGTGCCAGCAGTGTACGGGAGTATGGCTACACCTTC
CDR3: CASSVREYGYTF

V: TRBV4-3
J: TRBJ2-3
size: NA
D: TRBD2
length: 15
DNA: TGCGCCAGCAGCCCCCAGCGGGGTGGGACAGATACGCAGTATTTT
CDR3: CASSPQRGGTDTQYF

V: TRBV6-5
J: TRBJ2-1
size: few
D: TRBD1
length: 15
DNA: TGTGCCAGCATCGCAGGGGGCGGTAGGTTAGGTGAGCAGTTCTTC
CDR3: CASIAGGGRLGEQFF

V: TRBV7-2
J: TRBJ2-1
size: few
D: NA
length: 13
DNA: TGTGCCAGCAGCCTGACAGTTAGGAGTGAGCAGTTCTTC
CDR3: CASSLTVRSEQFF

V: TRBV18
J: TRBJ2-7
size: NA
D: NA
length: 13
DNA: TGTGCCAGCTCGACGGGTTACTCCTACGAGCAGTACTTC
CDR3: CASSTGYSYEQYF

V: TRBV28
J: TRBJ2-4
size: few
D: NA
length: 15
DNA: TGTGCCAGCCGCGGGGCGGGGATCGGCAAAAACATTCAGTACTTC
CDR3: CASRGAGIGKNIQYF

V: TRBV29-1
J: TRBJ2-2
size: few
D: NA
length: 15
DNA: TGCAGCGCCGCCCTAGGGCATGCGGGCACCGGGGAGCTGTTTTTT
CDR3: CSAALGHAGTGELFF

V: TRBV7-9
J: TRBJ1-1
size: few
D: NA
length: 14
DNA: TGTGCCAGCAGCTTCCGGGACGGGCTCACTGAAGCTTTCTTT
CDR3: CASSFRDGLTEAFF

V: TRBV18
J: TRBJ1-4
size: few
D: NA
length: 14
DNA: TGTGCCAGCTCACCCGGTGCAACTAATGAAAAACTGTTTTTT
CDR3: CASSPGATNEKLFF

V: TRBV28
J: TRBJ2-5
size: few
D: NA
length: 13
DNA: TGTGCCAGCAGTTATCAGTCTTCGGGGACCCAGTACTTC
CDR3: CASSYQSSGTQYF

V: TRBV13
J: TRBJ1-2
size: NA
D: NA
length: 13
DNA: TGTGCCAGCAGCTTAGACAGCTTCTATGGCTACACCTTC
CDR3: CASSLDSFYGYTF

V: TRBV7-2
J: TRBJ2-1
size: NA
D: NA
length: 11
DNA: TGTGCCAGCGGGGCCTACAATGAGCAGTTCTTC
CDR3: CASGAYNEQFF

V: TRBV5-1
J: TRBJ2-7
size: many
D: NA
length: 13
DNA: TGCGCCAGCAGCCAGGGGAGCTCCTACGAGCAGTACTTC
CDR3: CASSQGSSYEQYF